The next 2 T cell receptor beta chains were all read from a single sample in a study of blood T cell repertoires in COVID-19 (dated by TCRdb to about 2020). Libraries were prepared through the immunoSEQ multiplex PCR assay. What TCRdb holds here is the immuneACCESS table cut down to in-frame rearrangements. Part of the clones is not present; checked against another copy, under half of the missing clones reflect an unresolved V gene, and the others are unexplained. The sample yields about 110,000 clones; around 83% were counted once. In total, the top ten clones hold 1.4% to 1.5% of the sample. The specimen was peripheral blood. Receptor source: a man in his forties with acute or convalescent COVID-19.

This clone was recorded a few times. This chain uses TRBV4-2 with TRBJ2-5; D might be TRBD2 (6 bases). V was cut by 1 base and J by 2 bases, with 11 bases left in between. CDR1 is LGHNA, CDR2 YNFKEQ, per germline. The CDR3 extends over 15 amino acids. CDR3 nucleotides: TGTGCCAGCAGCCAAGGCGGGGCGCGTCAAGAGACCCAGTACTTC. Residues: CASSQGGARQETQYF.

The chain employs TRBV7-9 and TRBJ2-5; D unresolved. The CDR3 has 14 amino acids. Germline CDR1 and CDR2: SEHNR and FQNEAQ (reference sequence). The ends were cut back, 5 bases at V and 0 bases at J, with 10 bases in the middle. The CDR3 nucleotides read TGTGCCAGCAGCAGATGGGCCTACCAAGAGACCCAGTACTTC. It encodes CASSRWAYQETQYF.